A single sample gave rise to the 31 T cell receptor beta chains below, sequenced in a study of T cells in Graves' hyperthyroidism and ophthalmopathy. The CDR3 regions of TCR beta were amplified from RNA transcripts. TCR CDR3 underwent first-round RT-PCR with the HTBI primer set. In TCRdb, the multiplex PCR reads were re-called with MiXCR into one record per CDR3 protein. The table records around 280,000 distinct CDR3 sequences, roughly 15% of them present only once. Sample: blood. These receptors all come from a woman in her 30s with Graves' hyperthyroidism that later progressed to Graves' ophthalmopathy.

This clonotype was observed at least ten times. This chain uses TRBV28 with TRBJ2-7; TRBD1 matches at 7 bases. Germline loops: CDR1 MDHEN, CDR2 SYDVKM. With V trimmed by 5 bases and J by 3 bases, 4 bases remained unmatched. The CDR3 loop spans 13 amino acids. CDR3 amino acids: CASSLTGIYEQYF. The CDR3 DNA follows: TGTGCCAGCAGTCTGACAGGGATCTACGAGCAGTACTTC.

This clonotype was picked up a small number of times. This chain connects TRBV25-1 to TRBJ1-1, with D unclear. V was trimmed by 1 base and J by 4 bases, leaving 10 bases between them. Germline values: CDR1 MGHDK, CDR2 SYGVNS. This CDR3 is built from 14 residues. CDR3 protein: CASSESVAGTEAFF. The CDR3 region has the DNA TGTGCCAGCAGTGAATCGGTGGCGGGCACTGAAGCTTTCTTT.

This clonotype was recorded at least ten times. Here the CDR3 DNA reads TGTGCCAGCAGTTGGGGCAATGGGAACACTGAAGCTTTCTTT. This encodes CASSWGNGNTEAFF. The chain carries TRBV7-9 and TRBJ1-1; D may be TRBD1 (5 bases). Germline V CDR1 and CDR2: SEHNR, FQNEAQ (reference sequence). Trimming took off 6 bases at V and 1 base at J, with 12 bases between the two ends. The CDR3 length is 14 residues.

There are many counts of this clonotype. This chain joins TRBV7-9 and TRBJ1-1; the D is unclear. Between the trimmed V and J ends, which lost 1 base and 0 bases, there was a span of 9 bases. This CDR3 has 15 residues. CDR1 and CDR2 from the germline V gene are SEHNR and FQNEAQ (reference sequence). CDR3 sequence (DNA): TGTGCCAGCAGCTTAGAGATTCAGCTGAACACTGAAGCTTTCTTT. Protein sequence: CASSLEIQLNTEAFF.

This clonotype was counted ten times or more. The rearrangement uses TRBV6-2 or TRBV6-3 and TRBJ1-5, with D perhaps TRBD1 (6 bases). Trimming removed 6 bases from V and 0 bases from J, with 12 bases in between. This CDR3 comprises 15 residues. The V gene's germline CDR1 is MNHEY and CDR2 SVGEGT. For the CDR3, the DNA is TGTGCCAGCAGGGGCCAGGGGCTTAGCAATCAGCCCCAGCATTTT. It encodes CASRGQGLSNQPQHF.

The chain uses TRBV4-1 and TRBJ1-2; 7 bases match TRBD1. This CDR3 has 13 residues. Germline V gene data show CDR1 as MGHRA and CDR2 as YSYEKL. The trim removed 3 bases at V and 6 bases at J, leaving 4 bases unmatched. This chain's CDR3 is CASSHPGQDGYTF. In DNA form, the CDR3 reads TGCGCCAGCAGCCACCCCGGACAGGATGGCTACACCTTC.

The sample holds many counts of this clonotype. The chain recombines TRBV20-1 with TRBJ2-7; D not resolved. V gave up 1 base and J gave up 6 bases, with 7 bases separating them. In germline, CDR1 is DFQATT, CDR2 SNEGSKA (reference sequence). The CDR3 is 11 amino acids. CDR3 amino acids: CSARVGVEQYF. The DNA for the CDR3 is TGCAGTGCTAGAGTTGGGGTCGAGCAGTACTTC.

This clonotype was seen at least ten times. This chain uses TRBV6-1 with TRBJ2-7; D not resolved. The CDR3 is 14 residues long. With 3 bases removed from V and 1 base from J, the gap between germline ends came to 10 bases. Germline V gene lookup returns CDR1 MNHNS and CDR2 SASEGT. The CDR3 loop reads CASSDQAWSYEQYF. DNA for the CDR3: TGTGCCAGCAGTGACCAGGCTTGGTCCTACGAGCAGTACTTC.

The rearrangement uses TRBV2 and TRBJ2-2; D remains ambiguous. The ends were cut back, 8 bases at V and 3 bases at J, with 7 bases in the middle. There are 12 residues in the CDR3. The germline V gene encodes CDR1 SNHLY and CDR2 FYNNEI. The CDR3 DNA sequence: TGTGCCAGCGGCACATACACCGGGGAGCTGTTTTTT. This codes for CASGTYTGELFF.

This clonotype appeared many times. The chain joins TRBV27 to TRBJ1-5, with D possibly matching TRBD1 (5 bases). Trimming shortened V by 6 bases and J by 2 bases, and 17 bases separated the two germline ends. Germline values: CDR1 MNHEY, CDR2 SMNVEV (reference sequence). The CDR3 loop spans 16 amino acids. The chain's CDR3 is CASSPYPPGGNQPQHF. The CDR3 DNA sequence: TGTGCCAGCAGCCCATACCCCCCGGGGGGCAATCAGCCCCAGCATTTT.

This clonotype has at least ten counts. CDR3 nucleotides: TGTGCCAGCAGCGGGTCTACAGGGGTCACTGAAGCTTTCTTT. It codes for CASSGSTGVTEAFF. The rearrangement links TRBV9 to TRBJ1-1; TRBD1 agrees at 7 bases. The germline V gene encodes CDR1 SGDLS and CDR2 YYNGEE. The V and J ends lost 3 bases and 4 bases, in that order; junction bases with no gene match: 6. The CDR3 runs to 14 residues.

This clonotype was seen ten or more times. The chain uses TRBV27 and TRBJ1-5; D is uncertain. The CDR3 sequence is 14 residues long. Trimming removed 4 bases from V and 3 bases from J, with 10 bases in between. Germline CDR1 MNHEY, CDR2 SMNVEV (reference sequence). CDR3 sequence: CASSSLLDNQPQHF. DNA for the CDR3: TGTGCCAGCAGTTCTTTACTCGACAATCAGCCCCAGCATTTT.

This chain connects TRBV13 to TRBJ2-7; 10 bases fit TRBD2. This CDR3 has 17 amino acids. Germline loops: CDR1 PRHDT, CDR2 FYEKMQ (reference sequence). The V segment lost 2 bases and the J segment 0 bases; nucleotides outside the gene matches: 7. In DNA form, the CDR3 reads TGTGCCAGCAGCTTATGGTCTAGCGGGAGCCCCTCCTACGAGCAGTACTTC. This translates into CASSLWSSGSPSYEQYF.

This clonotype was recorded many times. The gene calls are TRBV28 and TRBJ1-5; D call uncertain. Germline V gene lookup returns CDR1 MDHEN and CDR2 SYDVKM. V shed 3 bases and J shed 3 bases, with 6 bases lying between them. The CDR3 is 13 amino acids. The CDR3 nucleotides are TGTGCCAGCAGTTTCGACCACAATCAGCCCCAGCATTTT. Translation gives CASSFDHNQPQHF.

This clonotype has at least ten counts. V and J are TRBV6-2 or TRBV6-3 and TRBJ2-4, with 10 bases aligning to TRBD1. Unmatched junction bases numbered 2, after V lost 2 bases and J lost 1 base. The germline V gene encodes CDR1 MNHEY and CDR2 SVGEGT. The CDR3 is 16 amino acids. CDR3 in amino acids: CASSYPGQGAKNIQYF. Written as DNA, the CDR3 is TGTGCCAGCAGTTACCCGGGACAGGGGGCCAAAAACATTCAGTACTTC.

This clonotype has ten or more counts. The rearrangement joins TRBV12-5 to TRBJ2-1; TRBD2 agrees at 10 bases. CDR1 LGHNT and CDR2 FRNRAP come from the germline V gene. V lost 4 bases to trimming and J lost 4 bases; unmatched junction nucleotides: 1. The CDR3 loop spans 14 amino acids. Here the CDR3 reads CASGSSGGYNEQFF. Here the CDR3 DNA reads TGTGCTAGTGGTTCTAGCGGGGGTTACAATGAGCAGTTCTTC.

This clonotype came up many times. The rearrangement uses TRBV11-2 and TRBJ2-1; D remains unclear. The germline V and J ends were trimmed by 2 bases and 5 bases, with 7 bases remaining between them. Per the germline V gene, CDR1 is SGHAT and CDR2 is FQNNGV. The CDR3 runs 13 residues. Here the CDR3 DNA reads TGTGCCAGCAGCTTATCCCGAAACAATGAGCAGTTCTTC. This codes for CASSLSRNNEQFF.

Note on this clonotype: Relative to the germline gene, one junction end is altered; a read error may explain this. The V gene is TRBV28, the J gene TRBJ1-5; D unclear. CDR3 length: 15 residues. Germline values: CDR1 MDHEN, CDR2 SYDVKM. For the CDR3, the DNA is TGTGCCAGCAGTTTAATTTCCGGAGGCAGTCAGCCCCAGCAGTTT. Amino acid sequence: CASSLISGGSQPQQF.

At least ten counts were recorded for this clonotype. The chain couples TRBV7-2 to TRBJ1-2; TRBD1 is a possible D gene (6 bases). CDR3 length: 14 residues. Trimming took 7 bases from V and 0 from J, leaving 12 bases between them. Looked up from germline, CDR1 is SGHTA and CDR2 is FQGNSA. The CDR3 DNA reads TGTGCCAGCACCACAGGGCCAGCTAACTATGGCTACACCTTC. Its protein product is CASTTGPANYGYTF.

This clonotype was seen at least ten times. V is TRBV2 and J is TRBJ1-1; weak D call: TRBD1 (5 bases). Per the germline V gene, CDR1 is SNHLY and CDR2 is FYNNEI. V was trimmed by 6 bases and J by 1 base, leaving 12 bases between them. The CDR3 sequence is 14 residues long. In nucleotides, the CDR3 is TGTGCCAGCAGGCGGGACGGGCAGAACACTGAAGCTTTCTTT. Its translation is CASRRDGQNTEAFF.

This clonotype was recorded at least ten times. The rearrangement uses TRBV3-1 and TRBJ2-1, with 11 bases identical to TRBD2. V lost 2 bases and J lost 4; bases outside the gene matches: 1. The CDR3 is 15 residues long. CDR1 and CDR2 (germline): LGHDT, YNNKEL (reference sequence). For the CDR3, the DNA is TGTGCCAGCAGCCAAACTAGCGGGAGATACAATGAGCAGTTCTTC. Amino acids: CASSQTSGRYNEQFF.

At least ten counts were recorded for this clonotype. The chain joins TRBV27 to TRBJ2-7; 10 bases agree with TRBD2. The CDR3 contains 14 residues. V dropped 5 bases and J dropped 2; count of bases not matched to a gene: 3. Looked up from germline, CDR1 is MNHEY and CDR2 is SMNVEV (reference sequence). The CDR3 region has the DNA TGTGCCAGCAGTCACGGGACTAGCGCCTACGAGCAGTACTTC. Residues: CASSHGTSAYEQYF.

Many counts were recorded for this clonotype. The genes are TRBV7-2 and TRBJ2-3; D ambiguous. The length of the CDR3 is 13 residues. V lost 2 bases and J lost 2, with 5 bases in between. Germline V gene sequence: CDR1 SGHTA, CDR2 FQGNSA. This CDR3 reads CASSLFATDTQYF. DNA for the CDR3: TGTGCCAGCAGCTTATTCGCCACAGATACGCAGTATTTT. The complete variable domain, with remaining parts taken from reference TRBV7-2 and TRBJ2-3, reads GAGVSQSPSNKVTEKGKDVELRCDPISGHTALYWYRQSLGQGLEFLIYFQGNSAPDKSGLPSDRFSAERTGGSVSTLTIQRTQQEDSAVYLCASSLFATDTQYFGPGTRLTVL.

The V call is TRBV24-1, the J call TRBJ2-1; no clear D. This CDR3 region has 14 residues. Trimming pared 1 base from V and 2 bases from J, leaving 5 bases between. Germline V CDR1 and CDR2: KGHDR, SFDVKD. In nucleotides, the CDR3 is TGTGCCACCAGTGATTTCGGCACCTACAATGAGCAGTTCTTC. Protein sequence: CATSDFGTYNEQFF.

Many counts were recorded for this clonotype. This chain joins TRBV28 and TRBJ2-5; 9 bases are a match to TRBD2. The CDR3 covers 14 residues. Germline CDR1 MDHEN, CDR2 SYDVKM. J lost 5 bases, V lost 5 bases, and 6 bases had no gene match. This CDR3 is CASSQAGGRETQYF. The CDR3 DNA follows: TGTGCCAGCAGTCAAGCGGGAGGCCGGGAGACCCAGTACTTC. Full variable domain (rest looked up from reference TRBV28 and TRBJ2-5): DVKVTQSSRYLVKRTGEKVFLECVQDMDHENMFWYRQDPGLGLRLIYFSYDVKMKEKGDIPEGYSVSREKKERFSLILESASTNQTSMYLCASSQAGGRETQYFGPGTRLLVL.

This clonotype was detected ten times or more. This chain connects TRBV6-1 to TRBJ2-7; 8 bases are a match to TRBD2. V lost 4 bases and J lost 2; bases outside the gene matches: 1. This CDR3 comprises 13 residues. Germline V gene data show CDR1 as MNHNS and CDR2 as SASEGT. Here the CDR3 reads CASSAGGTYEQYF. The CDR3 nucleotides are TGTGCCAGCAGTGCGGGGGGGACCTACGAGCAGTACTTC.

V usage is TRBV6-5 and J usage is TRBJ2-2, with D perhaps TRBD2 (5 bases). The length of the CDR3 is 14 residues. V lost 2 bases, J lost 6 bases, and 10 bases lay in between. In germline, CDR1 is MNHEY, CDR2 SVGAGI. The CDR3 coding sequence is TGTGCCAGCAGTTACCCCGAGGGAGCCGGGGAGCTGTTTTTT. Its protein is CASSYPEGAGELFF.

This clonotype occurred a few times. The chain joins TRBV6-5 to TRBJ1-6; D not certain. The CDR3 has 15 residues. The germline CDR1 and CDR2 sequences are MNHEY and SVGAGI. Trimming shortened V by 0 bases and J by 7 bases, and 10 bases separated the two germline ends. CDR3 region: CASSYSNPENSPLHF. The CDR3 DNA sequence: TGTGCCAGCAGTTACTCGAATCCAGAGAATTCACCCCTCCACTTT.

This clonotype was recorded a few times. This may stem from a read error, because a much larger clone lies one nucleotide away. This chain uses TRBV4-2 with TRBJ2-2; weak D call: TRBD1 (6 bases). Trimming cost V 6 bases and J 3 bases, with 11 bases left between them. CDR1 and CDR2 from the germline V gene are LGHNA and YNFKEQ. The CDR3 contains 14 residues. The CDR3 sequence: CASRGAGDTGELFF. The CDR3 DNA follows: TGTGCCAGCAGGGGGGCAGGGGACACCGGGGAGCTGTTTTTT.

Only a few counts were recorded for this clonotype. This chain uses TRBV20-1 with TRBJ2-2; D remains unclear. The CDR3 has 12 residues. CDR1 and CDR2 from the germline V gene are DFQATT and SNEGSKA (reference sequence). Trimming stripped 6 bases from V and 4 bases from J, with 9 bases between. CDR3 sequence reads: CSAGSLTGELFF. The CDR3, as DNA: TGCAGTGCGGGGTCTCTCACCGGGGAGCTGTTTTTT.

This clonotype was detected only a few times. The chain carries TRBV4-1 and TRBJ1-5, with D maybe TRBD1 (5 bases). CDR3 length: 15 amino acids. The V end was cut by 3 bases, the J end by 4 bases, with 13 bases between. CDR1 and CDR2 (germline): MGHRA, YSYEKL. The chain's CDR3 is CASSQSPRGNQPQHF. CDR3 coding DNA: TGCGCCAGCAGCCAGTCCCCGCGGGGGAATCAGCCCCAGCATTTT.